The 21 T cell receptor beta chains listed next were all sequenced from one sample in a study of blood T cell repertoires in COVID-19. Clones were sequenced by immunoSEQ multiplex PCR, and TCRdb holds only the in-frame ones, with some missing. The data contain roughly 260,000 clones, more than 80% of them singletons. The sequenced sample was peripheral blood. These receptors were collected from a woman aged 40 to 49 with acute or convalescent COVID-19.

The chain is built from TRBV5-1 and TRBJ1-3; no reliable D call. The germline gives CDR1 SGHRS, CDR2 YFSETQ. The CDR3 runs 16 residues. Trimming took off 1 base at V and 0 bases at J, with 11 bases between the two ends. The CDR3 is CASSLSPQNSGNTIYF. The CDR3 region has the DNA TGCGCCAGCAGCTTGTCCCCACAGAACTCTGGAAACACCATATATTTT.

This clone turned up a few times. J is TRBJ1-1 and V is TRBV24-1, with TRBD1 matching over 9 bases. V dropped 4 bases and J dropped 0; count of bases not matched to a gene: 11. Germline V CDR1 and CDR2: KGHDR, SFDVKD. The CDR3 contains 18 residues. The CDR3 region is CATSDPSTDRGLNTEAFF. In DNA form, the CDR3 reads TGTGCCACCAGTGACCCCTCTACGGACAGGGGTTTGAACACTGAAGCTTTCTTT.

The chain uses TRBV6-6 and TRBJ2-3; 8 nucleotides line up with TRBD2. The CDR3 totals 16 residues. Germline loops: CDR1 MNHNY, CDR2 SVGAGI (reference sequence). V was pared by 6 bases and J by 5 bases, with 13 bases of the junction left unmatched. In DNA, the CDR3 is TGTGCCAGCAGACTGGGGCGGGGGGTACGTGGAGATACGCAGTATTTT. This encodes CASRLGRGVRGDTQYF.

The chain carries TRBV18 and TRBJ1-2; 7 nucleotides align to TRBD1. V lost 1 base and J lost 4; bases outside the gene matches: 0. The CDR3 runs 13 residues. Per germline, CDR1 KGHSH and CDR2 LQKENI. This CDR3 reads CASSPRDSYGYTF. Here the CDR3 DNA reads TGTGCCAGCTCACCACGGGACAGCTATGGCTACACCTTC.

The gene calls are TRBV7-2 and TRBJ2-1; maybe TRBD2 (6 bases). Trimming removed 1 base from V and 10 bases from J, with 14 bases in between. CDR3 length equals 14 residues. Germline V lookup: CDR1 SGHTA, CDR2 FQGNSA. The CDR3 coding sequence is TGTGCCAGCAGCTTAGGGGACTCCGGACGGGAGCAGTTCTTC. It encodes CASSLGDSGREQFF. Based on the CDR3 plus reference TRBV7-2 and TRBJ2-1, the full variable domain is GAGVSQSPSNKVTEKGKDVELRCDPISGHTALYWYRQSLGQGLEFLIYFQGNSAPDKSGLPSDRFSAERTGGSVSTLTIQRTQQEDSAVYLCASSLGDSGREQFFGPGTRLTVL.

This chain links TRBV3-1 (or the pseudogene TRBV3-2) with TRBJ2-5; D is possibly TRBD2 (7 bases). The germline gives CDR1 LGHDT, CDR2 YNNKEL (reference sequence). The CDR3 is 16 residues long. Deletions cut 6 bases from V and 4 bases from J, with 21 bases between. The chain's CDR3 is CASSILGGPSSETQYF. The CDR3, as DNA: TGTGCCAGCAGTATACTGGGGGGGCCGTCTTCAGAGACCCAGTACTTC.

This chain links TRBV4-2 with TRBJ2-3; 7 positions agree with TRBD2. Germline V gene sequence: CDR1 LGHNA, CDR2 YNFKEQ. This CDR3 comprises 18 residues. The trim removed 0 bases at V and 5 bases at J, leaving 14 bases unmatched. CDR3 sequence: CASSQELSSSGALDTQYF. For the CDR3, the DNA is TGTGCCAGCAGCCAAGAATTGAGCTCTAGCGGAGCGCTAGATACGCAGTATTTT.

The gene calls are TRBV10-3 and TRBJ2-5; D unresolved. Trimming pared 8 bases from V and 0 bases from J, leaving 7 bases between. Germline-derived CDR1 and CDR2 are ENHRY and SYGVKD. There are 12 residues in the CDR3. The CDR3 reads CAISTHQETQYF. DNA of the CDR3: TGTGCCATCTCGACTCACCAAGAGACCCAGTACTTC.

V and J are TRBV11-2 and TRBJ1-1; TRBD1 aligns across 8 bases. The CDR3 is made up of 16 amino acids. Germline V CDR1 and CDR2: SGHAT, FQNNGV. V dropped 3 bases and J dropped 4; count of bases not matched to a gene: 10. The DNA for the CDR3 is TGTGCCAGCAGCTTCGGACAGGGATGGTCTGGCACTGAAGCTTTCTTT. It yields the protein CASSFGQGWSGTEAFF.

The CDR3 loop is CASSVTSYTDTQYF. The CDR3 DNA is TGTGCCAGCAGCGTGACAAGTTACACAGATACGCAGTATTTT. This chain connects TRBV9 to TRBJ2-3, with D unresolved. The CDR3 loop spans 14 amino acids. V lost 2 bases, J lost 2 bases, and 9 bases lay in between. Germline values: CDR1 SGDLS, CDR2 YYNGEE. Full variable domain (rest looked up from reference TRBV9 and TRBJ2-3): DSGVTQTPKHLITATGQRVTLRCSPRSGDLSVYWYQQSLDQGLQFLIQYYNGEERAKGNILERFSAQQFPDLHSELNLSSLELGDSALYFCASSVTSYTDTQYFGPGTRLTVL.

The chain couples TRBV3-1 (or the pseudogene TRBV3-2) to TRBJ1-5, with D tentatively TRBD1 (5 bases). Germline V lookup: CDR1 LGHDT, CDR2 YNNKEL (reference sequence). Trimming removed 0 bases from V and 2 bases from J, with 11 bases in between. This CDR3 region has 16 residues. For the CDR3, the DNA is TGTGCCAGCAGCCAAGATTGGGGGGTTGGCAATCAGCCCCAGCATTTT. This encodes CASSQDWGVGNQPQHF.

Written as DNA, the CDR3 is TGTGCCAGTAATCTACTAGCGGGGGGCTACAATGAGCAGTTCTTC. Translated: CASNLLAGGYNEQFF. V is TRBV19 and J is TRBJ2-1, with 12 bases that match TRBD2. J lost 3 bases, V lost 7 bases, and 4 bases had no gene match. The CDR3 runs to 15 residues. The germline CDR1 and CDR2 sequences are LNHDA and SQIVND (reference sequence).

V gene TRBV12-3 or TRBV12-4 combines with J gene TRBJ1-1; D unclear. The length of the CDR3 is 13 residues. V lost 5 bases and J 5 bases, leaving 12 bases between the germline ends. In DNA, the CDR3 is TGTGCCAGCAGTATGCCCCAGCGGACTGAAGCTTTCTTT. Protein: CASSMPQRTEAFF.

The chain recombines TRBV10-3 with TRBJ1-1, with unresolved D. Germline loops: CDR1 ENHRY, CDR2 SYGVKD. V gave up 2 bases and J gave up 4 bases, with 5 bases separating them. The CDR3 is made up of 12 amino acids. The CDR3 DNA is TGTGCCATCAGTGAGAGAGGCACTGAAGCTTTCTTT. Residues: CAISERGTEAFF.

The V call is TRBV5-1, the J call TRBJ2-5; 9 bases line up with TRBD2. CDR3 size: 17 residues. The V gene end was trimmed by 0 bases and the J gene end by 3 bases; junction bases not matched to a gene: 9. Germline values: CDR1 SGHRS, CDR2 YFSETQ. The CDR3 spells CASSLAVGGGAEETQYF. The DNA of the CDR3 is TGCGCCAGCAGCTTGGCCGTGGGCGGGGGGGCCGAAGAGACCCAGTACTTC.

The chain joins TRBV5-1 to TRBJ1-3, with D hard to call. The CDR3 length is 14 residues. V lost 0 bases to trimming and J lost 4 bases, with 8 bases between them. CDR1 is SGHRS and CDR2 is YFSETQ in the germline V gene. CDR3: CASSLDGGGNTIYF. In nucleotides, the CDR3 is TGCGCCAGCAGCTTGGACGGCGGCGGAAACACCATATATTTT.

The V gene is TRBV30, the J gene TRBJ1-3; no clear D. This CDR3 is 14 amino acids long. V gave up 3 bases and J gave up 0 bases, with 9 bases separating them. Germline loops: CDR1 GTSNPN, CDR2 SVGIG (reference sequence). This chain's CDR3 is CAWRRGSSGNTIYF. The CDR3 coding sequence is TGTGCCTGGAGAAGAGGGTCCTCTGGAAACACCATATATTTT.

The chain uses TRBV4-2 and TRBJ1-4; 8 bases fit TRBD1. Germline V lookup: CDR1 LGHNA, CDR2 YNFKEQ. The CDR3 covers 15 residues. The ends lost 3 bases at V and 2 bases at J; junction bases unmatched: 2. CDR3 amino acids: CASSHGQGTNEKLFF. For the CDR3, the DNA is TGTGCCAGCAGCCATGGACAGGGCACTAATGAAAAACTGTTTTTT.

The rearrangement uses TRBV3-1 (or the pseudogene TRBV3-2) and TRBJ1-3; D gene unclear. Per the germline V gene, CDR1 is LGHDT and CDR2 is YNNKEL (reference sequence). The CDR3 runs 16 residues. The V end was cut by 2 bases, the J end by 0 bases, with 11 bases between. The CDR3 DNA follows: TGTGCCAGCAGCCAAAGCACAGTTTCCTCTGGAAACACCATATATTTT. It encodes CASSQSTVSSGNTIYF.

The rearrangement links TRBV27 to TRBJ1-2; D is perhaps TRBD1 (6 bases). The germline CDR1 and CDR2 sequences are MNHEY and SMNVEV (reference sequence). The CDR3 sequence is 16 residues long. Trimming removed 7 bases at V and 0 bases at J, with 18 bases between. The CDR3 protein is CASTFLLGTPNYGYTF. For the CDR3, the DNA is TGTGCCAGCACATTCCTACTCGGGACACCTAACTATGGCTACACCTTC.

The count of this clone is one. The chain joins TRBV4-1 to TRBJ1-2; perhaps TRBD1 as D (5 bases). Trimming left V 3 bases short and J 7 bases short, with 18 bases between. Germline V CDR1 and CDR2: MGHRA, YSYEKL. CDR3 size: 15 residues. CDR3 coding DNA: TGCGCCAGCAGCCATCCAAGGCCGGACATTCTTGGCTACACCTTC. Its protein is CASSHPRPDILGYTF.